This entry lists 19 T cell receptor beta chains sequenced from one sample in a study of T-cell memory formation after mild COVID-19. TCRdb passed the 5' RACE reads through MiXCR, listing each CDR3 protein once. The table has 400,000 or so distinct CDR3 sequences, more than 20% seen once. Sequenced sample: PBMCs or a T cell subset sorted from them (not recorded which). The receptors stem from an adult woman who had mild COVID-19 (a few samples of this study predate the infection). Cell type and time point are not known.

The chain has TRBV5-1 and TRBJ2-2; possible D gene TRBD2, 6 bases. V lost 0 bases to trimming and J lost 3 bases, with 18 bases between them. Germline V CDR1 and CDR2: SGHRS, YFSETQ. The CDR3 sequence is 18 residues long. CDR3 sequence: CASSLALAGGVDTGELFF. CDR3 in DNA: TGCGCCAGCAGCTTGGCACTCGCAGGAGGGGTGGACACCGGGGAGCTGTTTTTT.

This clonotype was picked up a small number of times. The chain combines TRBV15 with TRBJ1-5; D call uncertain. CDR3 length: 13 residues. V lost 1 base and J 3 bases, leaving 4 bases between the germline ends. Germline V CDR1 and CDR2: LNHNV, YYDKDF (reference sequence). DNA for the CDR3: TGTGCCACCAGCAGAGGGGACAATCAGCCCCAGCATTTT. This encodes CATSRGDNQPQHF.

The rearrangement uses TRBV4-1 and TRBJ1-5, with D perhaps TRBD1 (5 bases). V was cut by 1 base and J by 2 bases, with 9 bases left in between. Per the germline V gene, CDR1 is MGHRA and CDR2 is YSYEKL. This CDR3 has 15 residues. The CDR3 region is CASSQGRAGNQPQHF. CDR3 nucleotide sequence: TGCGCCAGCAGCCAAGGCAGGGCTGGCAATCAGCCCCAGCATTTT.

V is TRBV5-4 and J is TRBJ1-1; no definite D call. Germline-derived CDR1 and CDR2 are SGHNT and YYREEE (reference sequence). Trimming removed 4 bases at V and 4 bases at J, with 14 bases between. This CDR3 region has 14 residues. The CDR3 reads CASSPRRAATEAFF. The CDR3 DNA sequence: TGTGCCAGCAGCCCTCGAAGGGCTGCCACTGAAGCTTTCTTT.

V gene TRBV7-8 combines with J gene TRBJ2-2; possibly TRBD2 for D (6 bases). The CDR3 covers 14 residues. Trimming took 4 bases from V and 4 from J, leaving 10 bases between them. Germline V gene sequence: CDR1 SGHVS, CDR2 FQNEAQ. The CDR3 nucleotides read TGTGCCAGCAGCTCCCGGGGGACCACCGGGGAGCTGTTTTTT. Its translation: CASSSRGTTGELFF.

This clonotype was counted ten times or more. The CDR3 DNA reads as TGTGCCAGCAGCCCACCAGGGTACACCGGGGAGCTGTTTTTT. The encoded protein is CASSPPGYTGELFF. The chain combines TRBV6-5 with TRBJ2-2; tentative D call: TRBD1 (5 bases). The CDR3 runs to 14 residues. Trimming took 6 bases from V and 3 from J, leaving 11 bases between them. The germline CDR1 and CDR2 sequences are MNHEY and SVGAGI.

The V gene is TRBV7-3, the J gene TRBJ2-3; 10 bases are a match to TRBD2. Germline V gene sequence: CDR1 SGHTA, CDR2 FQGTGA. The V gene end was trimmed by 9 bases and the J gene end by 0 bases; junction bases not matched to a gene: 9. The CDR3 length is 16 residues. CDR3 sequence: CASQSGSGRSTDTQYF. CDR3 in DNA: TGTGCCAGTCAAAGCGGTAGCGGGAGGAGCACAGATACGCAGTATTTT.

The sample holds a few counts of this clonotype. The chain uses TRBV7-9 and TRBJ2-3; D not certain. This CDR3 contains 15 residues. In germline, CDR1 is SEHNR, CDR2 FQNEAQ (reference sequence). The V gene lost 5 bases and the J gene lost 0 bases, with 12 bases spanning the gap. The CDR3 loop reads CASSVGRFSTDTQYF. Written as DNA, the CDR3 is TGTGCCAGCAGCGTCGGGCGATTCAGCACAGATACGCAGTATTTT.

The chain has TRBV7-9 and TRBJ2-1; D is uncertain. There are 12 residues in the CDR3. V was pared by 7 bases and J by 6 bases, with 10 bases between. The V gene's germline CDR1 is SEHNR and CDR2 FQNEAQ (reference sequence). Here the CDR3 DNA reads TGTGCCAGCACCCCGAGCTTCAATGAGCAGTTCTTC. This sequence encodes CASTPSFNEQFF.

This clonotype was seen more than once but under ten times. The chain is built from TRBV4-1 and TRBJ1-6; possibly TRBD1 for D (5 bases). The V and J ends lost 0 bases and 4 bases respectively, with 10 bases between them. Germline V gene sequence: CDR1 MGHRA, CDR2 YSYEKL. This CDR3 is 16 amino acids long. The DNA of the CDR3 is TGCGCCAGCAGCCAAGAACGGGACGGATATAATTCACCCCTCCACTTT. This sequence encodes CASSQERDGYNSPLHF.

This clonotype has a handful of counts. The chain joins TRBV12-3 or TRBV12-4 to TRBJ2-7; a weak D match, TRBD1 (6 bases). V was clipped by 4 bases and J by 6 bases, with 22 bases between them. This CDR3 spans 16 amino acids. CDR3 in amino acids: CASSSAWELQGGEQYF. CDR3 sequence (DNA): TGTGCCAGCAGTTCAGCATGGGAATTACAGGGTGGCGAGCAGTACTTC.

The rearrangement uses TRBV3-1 and TRBJ1-2; no clear D gene. The germline V gene encodes CDR1 LGHDT and CDR2 YNNKEL (reference sequence). V gave up 0 bases and J gave up 4 bases, with 12 bases separating them. The CDR3 spans 15 residues. CDR3 nucleotides: TGTGCCAGCAGCCAAGATAAGGGCCAGATCTATGGCTACACCTTC. Encoded protein: CASSQDKGQIYGYTF.

This clonotype was seen repeatedly, ten times or more. CDR3: CASSPLDSFYGYTF. The CDR3 DNA follows: TGCGCCAGCAGCCCCCTGGACAGTTTTTATGGCTACACCTTC. V and J are TRBV5-1 and TRBJ1-2; possibly TRBD1 for D (6 bases). Looked up from germline, CDR1 is SGHRS and CDR2 is YFSETQ. The CDR3 runs to 14 residues. The V gene lost 4 bases and the J gene lost 5 bases, with 15 bases spanning the gap.

A few counts support this clonotype. The chain links TRBV7-6 to TRBJ2-7; D is tentatively TRBD1 or TRBD2 (5 bases each). This CDR3 is built from 15 residues. Between the trimmed V and J ends, which lost 1 base and 2 bases, there was a span of 12 bases. Germline lookup yields CDR1 SGHVS and CDR2 FNYEAQ. The CDR3 loop is CASSLGGSQTYEQYF. In DNA form, the CDR3 reads TGTGCCAGCAGCTTAGGGGGGAGTCAGACCTACGAGCAGTACTTC. Combining the CDR3 with reference TRBV7-6 and TRBJ2-7 gives the whole variable domain GAGVSQSPRYKVTKRGQDVALRCDPISGHVSLYWYRQALGQGPEFLTYFNYEAQQDKSGLPNDRFSAERPEGSISTLTIQRTEQRDSAMYRCASSLGGSQTYEQYFGPGTRLTVT.

The chain has TRBV7-9 and TRBJ2-7, with 9 bases fitting TRBD2. CDR3 length equals 14 residues. CDR1 and CDR2 (germline): SEHNR, FQNEAQ (reference sequence). V shed 4 bases and J 6 bases; nucleotides not matched to a gene: 7. CDR3 bases: TGTGCCAGCAGCTCCCTAGCGGGGAACTCCGAGCAGTACTTC. Protein product: CASSSLAGNSEQYF.

The chain uses TRBV25-1 and TRBJ2-3; 10 positions agree with TRBD1. The V gene end was trimmed by 3 bases and the J gene end by 2 bases; junction bases not matched to a gene: 8. The CDR3 runs 17 residues. Germline V gene data show CDR1 as MGHDK and CDR2 as SYGVNS. The CDR3 loop is CASSEDRGQGSTDTQYF. In DNA form, the CDR3 reads TGTGCCAGCAGTGAGGATAGGGGACAGGGGTCCACAGATACGCAGTATTTT.

This clonotype turned up a few times. V usage is TRBV7-9 and J usage is TRBJ1-4; D unclear. The CDR3 totals 16 residues. CDR1 SEHNR and CDR2 FQNEAQ come from the germline V gene (reference sequence). V lost 5 bases and J lost 8, with 21 bases in between. CDR3 residues: CASSPQTREKVEKLFF. The CDR3 DNA reads TGTGCCAGCAGCCCCCAAACCCGGGAAAAAGTAGAAAAACTGTTTTTT.

The rearrangement links TRBV5-5 to TRBJ2-6, with D hard to call. The V gene lost 2 bases and the J gene lost 0 bases, with 9 bases spanning the gap. CDR3 length: 16 amino acids. Germline V gene sequence: CDR1 SGHKS, CDR2 YYEKEE (reference sequence). CDR3 bases: TGTGCCAGCAGCTTTAGAATGCACTCTGGGGCCAACGTCCTGACTTTC. Protein sequence: CASSFRMHSGANVLTF.

The chain is built from TRBV19 and TRBJ2-7; TRBD2 agrees at 13 bases. The CDR3 is 14 residues long. Germline CDR1 and CDR2: LNHDA and SQIVND (reference sequence). V lost 5 bases, J lost 12 bases, and 10 bases stayed unmatched. CDR3 nucleotide sequence: TGTGCCAGTAGTCCGCGGACTAGCGGGAGTAGCCCGTACTTC. This encodes CASSPRTSGSSPYF.